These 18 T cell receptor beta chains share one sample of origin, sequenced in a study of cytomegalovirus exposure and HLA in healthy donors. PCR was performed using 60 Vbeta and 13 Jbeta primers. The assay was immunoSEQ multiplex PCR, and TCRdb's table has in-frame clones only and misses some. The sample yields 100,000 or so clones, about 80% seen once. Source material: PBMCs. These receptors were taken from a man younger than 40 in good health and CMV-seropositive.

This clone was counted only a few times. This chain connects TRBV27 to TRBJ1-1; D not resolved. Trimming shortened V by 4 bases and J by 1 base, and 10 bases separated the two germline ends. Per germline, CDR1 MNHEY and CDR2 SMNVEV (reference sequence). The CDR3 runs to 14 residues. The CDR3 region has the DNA TGTGCCAGCAGTTCGCCCTACAGGAACACTGAAGCTTTCTTT. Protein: CASSSPYRNTEAFF.

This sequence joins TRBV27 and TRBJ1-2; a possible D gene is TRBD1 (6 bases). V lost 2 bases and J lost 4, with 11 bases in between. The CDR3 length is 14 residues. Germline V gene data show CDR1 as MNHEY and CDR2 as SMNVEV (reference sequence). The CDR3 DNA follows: TGTGCCAGCAGTTTACGGCGACAGGTCTATGGCTACACCTTC. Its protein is CASSLRRQVYGYTF.

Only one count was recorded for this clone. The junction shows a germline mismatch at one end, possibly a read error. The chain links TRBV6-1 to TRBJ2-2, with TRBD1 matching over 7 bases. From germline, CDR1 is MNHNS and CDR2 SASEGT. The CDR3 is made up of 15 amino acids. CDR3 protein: CASRWGQLNTRELFF. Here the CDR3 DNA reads TGTGCCAGCAGGTGGGGACAGTTGAACACCAGGGAGCTGTTTTTT.

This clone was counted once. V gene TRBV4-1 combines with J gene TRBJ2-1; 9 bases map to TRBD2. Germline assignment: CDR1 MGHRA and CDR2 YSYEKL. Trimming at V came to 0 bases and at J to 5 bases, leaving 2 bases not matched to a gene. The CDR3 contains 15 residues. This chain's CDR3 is CASSQERGGHNEQFF. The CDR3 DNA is TGCGCCAGCAGCCAAGAGCGGGGGGGCCACAATGAGCAGTTCTTC.

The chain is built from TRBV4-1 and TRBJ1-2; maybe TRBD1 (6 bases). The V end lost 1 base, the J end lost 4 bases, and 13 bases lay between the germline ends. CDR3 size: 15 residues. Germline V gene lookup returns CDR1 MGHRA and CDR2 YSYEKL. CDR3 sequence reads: CASSQVGGTFYGYTF. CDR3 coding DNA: TGCGCCAGCAGCCAAGTAGGGGGAACCTTCTATGGCTACACCTTC.

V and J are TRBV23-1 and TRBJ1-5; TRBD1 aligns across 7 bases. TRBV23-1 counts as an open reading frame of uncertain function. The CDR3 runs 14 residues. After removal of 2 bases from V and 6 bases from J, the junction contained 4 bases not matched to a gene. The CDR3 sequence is CASSQKGACQPQHF. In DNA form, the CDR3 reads TGCGCCAGCAGTCAAAAGGGGGCTTGTCAGCCCCAGCATTTT.

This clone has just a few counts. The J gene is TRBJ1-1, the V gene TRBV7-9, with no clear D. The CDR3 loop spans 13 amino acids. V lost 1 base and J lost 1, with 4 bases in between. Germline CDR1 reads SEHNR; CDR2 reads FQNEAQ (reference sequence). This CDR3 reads CASSLGQNTEAFF. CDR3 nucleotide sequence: TGTGCCAGCAGCTTAGGACAGAACACTGAAGCTTTCTTT. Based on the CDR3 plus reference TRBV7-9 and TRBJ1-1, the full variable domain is DTGVSQNPRHKITKRGQNVTFRCDPISEHNRLYWYRQTLGQGPEFLTYFQNEAQLEKSRLLSDRFSAERPKGSFSTLEIQRTEQGDSAMYLCASSLGQNTEAFFGQGTRLTVV.

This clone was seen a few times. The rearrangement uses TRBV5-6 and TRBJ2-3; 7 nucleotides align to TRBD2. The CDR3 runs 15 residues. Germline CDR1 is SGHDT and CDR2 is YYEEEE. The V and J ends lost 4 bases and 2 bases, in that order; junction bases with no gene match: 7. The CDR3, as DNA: TGTGCCAGCAGCCAGGGAGCGGGATCCACAGATACGCAGTATTTT. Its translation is CASSQGAGSTDTQYF.

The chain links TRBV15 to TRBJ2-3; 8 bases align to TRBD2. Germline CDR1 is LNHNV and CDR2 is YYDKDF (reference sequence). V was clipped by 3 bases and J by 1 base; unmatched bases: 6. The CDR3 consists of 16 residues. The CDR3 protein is CATSRISGKRTDTQYF. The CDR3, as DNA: TGTGCCACCAGCAGGATTAGCGGGAAACGCACAGATACGCAGTATTTT.

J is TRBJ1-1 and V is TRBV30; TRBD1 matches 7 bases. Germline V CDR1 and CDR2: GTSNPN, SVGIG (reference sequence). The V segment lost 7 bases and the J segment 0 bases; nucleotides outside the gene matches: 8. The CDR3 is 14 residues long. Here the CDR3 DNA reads TGTGCCTCCAAACCGGGACAGATGAACACTGAAGCTTTCTTT. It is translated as CASKPGQMNTEAFF.

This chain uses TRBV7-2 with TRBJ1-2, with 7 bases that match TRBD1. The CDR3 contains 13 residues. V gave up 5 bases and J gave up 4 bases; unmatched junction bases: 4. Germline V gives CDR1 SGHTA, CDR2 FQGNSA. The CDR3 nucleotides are TGTGCCAGCAGCCGGGGACAGACCTATGGCTACACCTTC. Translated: CASSRGQTYGYTF. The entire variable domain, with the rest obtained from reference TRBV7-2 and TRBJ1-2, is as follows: GAGVSQSPSNKVTEKGKDVELRCDPISGHTALYWYRQSLGQGLEFLIYFQGNSAPDKSGLPSDRFSAERTGGSVSTLTIQRTQQEDSAVYLCASSRGQTYGYTFGSGTRLTVV.

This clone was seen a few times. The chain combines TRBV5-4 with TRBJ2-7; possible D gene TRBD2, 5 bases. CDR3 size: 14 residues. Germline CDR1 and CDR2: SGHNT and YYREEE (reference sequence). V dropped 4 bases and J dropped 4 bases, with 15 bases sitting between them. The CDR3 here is CASSGRPEGYEQYF. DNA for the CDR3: TGTGCCAGCAGCGGAAGGCCCGAGGGATACGAGCAGTACTTC.

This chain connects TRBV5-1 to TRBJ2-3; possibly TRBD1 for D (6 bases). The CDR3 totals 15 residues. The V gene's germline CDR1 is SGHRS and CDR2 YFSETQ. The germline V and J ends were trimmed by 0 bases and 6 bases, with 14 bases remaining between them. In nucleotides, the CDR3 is TGCGCCAGCAGCTTGGGATATGGACAGTCTGATACGCAGTATTTT. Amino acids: CASSLGYGQSDTQYF. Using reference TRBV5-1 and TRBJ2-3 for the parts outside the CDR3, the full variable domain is KAGVTQTPRYLIKTRGQQVTLSCSPISGHRSVSWYQQTPGQGLQFLFEYFSETQRNKGNFPGRFSGRQFSNSRSEMNVSTLELGDSALYLCASSLGYGQSDTQYFGPGTRLTVL.

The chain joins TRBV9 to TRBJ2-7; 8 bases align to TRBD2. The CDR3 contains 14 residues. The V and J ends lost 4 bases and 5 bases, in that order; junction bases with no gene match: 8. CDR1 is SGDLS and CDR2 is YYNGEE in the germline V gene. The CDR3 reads CASSPGGRGDEQYF. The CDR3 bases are TGTGCCAGCAGCCCCGGGGGGCGGGGGGACGAGCAGTACTTC.

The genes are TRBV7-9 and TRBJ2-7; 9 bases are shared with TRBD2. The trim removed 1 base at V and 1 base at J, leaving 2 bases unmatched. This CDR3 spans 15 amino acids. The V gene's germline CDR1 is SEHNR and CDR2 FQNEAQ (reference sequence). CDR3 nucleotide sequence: TGTGCCAGCAGCTTAGGAGGACTAGCGTCCTACGAGCAGTACTTC. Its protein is CASSLGGLASYEQYF.

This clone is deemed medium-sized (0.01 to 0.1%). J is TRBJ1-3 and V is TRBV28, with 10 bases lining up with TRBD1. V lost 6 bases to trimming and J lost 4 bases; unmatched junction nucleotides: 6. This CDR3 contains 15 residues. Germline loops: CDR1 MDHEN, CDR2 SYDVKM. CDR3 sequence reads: CASRQDRGVGNTIYF. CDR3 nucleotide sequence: TGTGCCAGCAGACAGGACAGGGGGGTCGGAAACACCATATATTTT.

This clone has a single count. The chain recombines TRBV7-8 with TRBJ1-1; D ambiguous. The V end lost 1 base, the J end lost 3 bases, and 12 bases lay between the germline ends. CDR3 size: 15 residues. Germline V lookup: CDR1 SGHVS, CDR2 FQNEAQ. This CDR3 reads CASSLVQWAYTEAFF. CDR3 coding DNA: TGTGCCAGCAGCTTAGTTCAATGGGCGTACACTGAAGCTTTCTTT. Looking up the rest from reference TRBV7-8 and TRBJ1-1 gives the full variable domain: GAGVSQSPRYKVAKRGQDVALRCDPISGHVSLFWYQQALGQGPEFLTYFQNEAQLDKSGLPSDRFFAERPEGSVSTLKIQRTQQEDSAVYLCASSLVQWAYTEAFFGQGTRLTVV.

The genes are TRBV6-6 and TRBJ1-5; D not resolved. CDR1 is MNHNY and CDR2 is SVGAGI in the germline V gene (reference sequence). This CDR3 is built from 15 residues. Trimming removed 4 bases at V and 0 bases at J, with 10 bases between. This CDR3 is CASSLVSNSNQPQHF. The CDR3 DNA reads TGTGCCAGCAGTTTAGTCTCTAATAGCAATCAGCCCCAGCATTTT.